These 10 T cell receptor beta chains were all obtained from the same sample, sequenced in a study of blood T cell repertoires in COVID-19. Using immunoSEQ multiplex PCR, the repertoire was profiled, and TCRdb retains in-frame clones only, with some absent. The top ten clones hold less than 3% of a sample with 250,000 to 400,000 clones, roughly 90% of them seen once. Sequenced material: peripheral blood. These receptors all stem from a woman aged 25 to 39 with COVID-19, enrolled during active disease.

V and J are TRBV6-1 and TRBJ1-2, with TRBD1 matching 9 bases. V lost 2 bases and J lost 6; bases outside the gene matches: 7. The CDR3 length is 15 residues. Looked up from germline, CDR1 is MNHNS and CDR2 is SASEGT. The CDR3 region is CASSESGQGPHGYTF. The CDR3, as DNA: TGTGCCAGCAGTGAATCCGGACAGGGGCCGCATGGCTACACCTTC.

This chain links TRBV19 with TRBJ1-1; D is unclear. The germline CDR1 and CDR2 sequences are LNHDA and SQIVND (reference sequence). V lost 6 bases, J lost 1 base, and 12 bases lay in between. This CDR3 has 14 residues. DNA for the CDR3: TGTGCCAGTAGCCACAAAATATCGAACACTGAAGCTTTCTTT. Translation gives CASSHKISNTEAFF.

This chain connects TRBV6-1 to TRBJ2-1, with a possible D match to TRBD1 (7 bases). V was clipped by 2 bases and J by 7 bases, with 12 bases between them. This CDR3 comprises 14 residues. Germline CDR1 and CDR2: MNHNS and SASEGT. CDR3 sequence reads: CASSEFSGGNEQFF. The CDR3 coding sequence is TGTGCCAGCAGTGAATTTTCAGGGGGGAATGAGCAGTTCTTC.

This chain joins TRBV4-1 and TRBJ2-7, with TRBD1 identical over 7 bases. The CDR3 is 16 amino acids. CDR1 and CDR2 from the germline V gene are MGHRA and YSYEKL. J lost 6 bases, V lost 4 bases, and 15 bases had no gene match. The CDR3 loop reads CASSRVGQASTAEQYF. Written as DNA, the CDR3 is TGCGCCAGCAGCCGCGTCGGACAGGCATCGACGGCCGAGCAGTACTTC.

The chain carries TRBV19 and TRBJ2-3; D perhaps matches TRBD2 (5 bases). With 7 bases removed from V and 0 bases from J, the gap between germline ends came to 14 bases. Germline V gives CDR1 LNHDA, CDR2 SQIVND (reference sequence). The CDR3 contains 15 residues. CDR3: CASTPRVFSTDTQYF. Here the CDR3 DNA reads TGTGCCAGTACCCCGAGGGTTTTTAGCACAGATACGCAGTATTTT.

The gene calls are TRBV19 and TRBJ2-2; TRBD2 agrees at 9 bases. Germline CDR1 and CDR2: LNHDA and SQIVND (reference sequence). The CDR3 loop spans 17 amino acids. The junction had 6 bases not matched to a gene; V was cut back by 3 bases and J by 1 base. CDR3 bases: TGTGCCAGTAGTATTATCCCTAGCGGGGTGAACACCGGGGAGCTGTTTTTT. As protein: CASSIIPSGVNTGELFF.

CDR3 DNA: TGTGCCAGCAGCGTCACAAGGGACAGCGCAGTCTTCGGCTACACCTTC. This translates into CASSVTRDSAVFGYTF. The gene calls are TRBV9 and TRBJ1-2, with 7 nucleotides matching TRBD1. Unmatched junction bases numbered 15, after V lost 2 bases and J lost 8 bases. Germline V gene lookup returns CDR1 SGDLS and CDR2 YYNGEE. CDR3 length: 16 residues.

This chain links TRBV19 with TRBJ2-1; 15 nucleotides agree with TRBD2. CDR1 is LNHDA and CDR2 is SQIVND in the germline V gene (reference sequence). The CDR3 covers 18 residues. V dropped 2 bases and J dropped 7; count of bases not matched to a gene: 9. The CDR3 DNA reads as TGTGCCAGTAGTATAATTACAAAGGGACTAGCGGGAGGTAATGAGCAGTTCTTC. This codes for CASSIITKGLAGGNEQFF.

CDR3 loop: CASSLRGLASYEQYF. The DNA of the CDR3 is TGTGCCAGCAGTTTACGGGGACTAGCCTCCTACGAGCAGTACTTC. The V and J genes are TRBV27 and TRBJ2-7; the match to TRBD2 covers 9 bases. V shed 2 bases, J shed 0 bases, and the junction held 2 bases outside the gene matches. The CDR3 covers 15 residues. Per germline, CDR1 MNHEY and CDR2 SMNVEV (reference sequence).

The CDR3 protein is CASSESNEGVNTEAFF. CDR3 DNA sequence: TGCGCCAGCAGTGAGTCGAACGAGGGTGTGAACACTGAAGCTTTCTTT. V and J are TRBV10-1 and TRBJ1-1; no reliable D call. Germline CDR1 WNHNN, CDR2 SYGVQD (reference sequence). The CDR3 is 16 residues long. Deletions cut 0 bases from V and 0 bases from J, with 11 bases between.